The present entry profiles one T cell receptor beta chain with its context. The entry originates in a study of T cell responses to AZD1222 COVID-19 vaccine. The V gene lost 5 bases and the J gene lost 0 bases, with 13 bases spanning the gap. Germline CDR1 and CDR2: KGHDR and SFDVKD. The length of the CDR3 is 16 residues. Produced via immunoSEQ multiplex PCR; TCRdb's table is partial and in-frame only. The data show 100,000 to 120,000 clones, around 81% seen once. The V and J genes are TRBV24-1 and TRBJ2-1, with D tentatively TRBD2 (6 bases). This specimen was peripheral blood, taken on day 0 of AZD1222 vaccination. The sequence came from an adult in good health. This CDR3 reads CATSGNRGSSYNEQFF. Written as DNA, the CDR3 is TGTGCCACCAGTGGGAATCGGGGGAGCTCCTACAATGAGCAGTTCTTC.